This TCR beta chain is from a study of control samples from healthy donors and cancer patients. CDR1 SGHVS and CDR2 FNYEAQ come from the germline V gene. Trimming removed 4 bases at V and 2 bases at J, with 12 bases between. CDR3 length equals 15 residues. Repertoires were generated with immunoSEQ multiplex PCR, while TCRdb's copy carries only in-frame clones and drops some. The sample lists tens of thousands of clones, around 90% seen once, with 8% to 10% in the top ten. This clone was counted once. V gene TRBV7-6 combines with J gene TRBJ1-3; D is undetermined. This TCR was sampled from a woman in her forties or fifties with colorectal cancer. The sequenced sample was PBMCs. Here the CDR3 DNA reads TGTGCCAGCAGCTCCCAGGAACCTCCTGGAAACACCATATATTTT. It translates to CASSSQEPPGNTIYF. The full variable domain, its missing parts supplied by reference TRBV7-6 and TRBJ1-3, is GAGVSQSPRYKVTKRGQDVALRCDPISGHVSLYWYRQALGQGPEFLTYFNYEAQQDKSGLPNDRFSAERPEGSISTLTIQRTEQRDSAMYRCASSSQEPPGNTIYFGEGSWLTVV.